The 17 T cell receptor beta chains reported below all come from one sample, sequenced in a study of control samples from healthy donors and cancer patients. Only in-frame clones appear in the TCRdb table, and some are missing; sequencing was by immunoSEQ multiplex PCR. Here the sample spans over 150,000 clones, around 92% being singletons. Sequenced material: blood. Receptor source: a woman aged 40 to 55 in good health.

The chain uses TRBV19 and TRBJ1-1; the D gene is possibly TRBD1 (5 bases). Germline V gene lookup returns CDR1 LNHDA and CDR2 SQIVND (reference sequence). V was cut by 8 bases and J by 0 bases, with 7 bases left in between. This CDR3 contains 12 residues. In DNA form, the CDR3 reads TGTGCCAGTGGGACGGTGAACACTGAAGCTTTCTTT. This sequence encodes CASGTVNTEAFF.

This clone was seen just once. The chain combines TRBV3-1 (or the pseudogene TRBV3-2) with TRBJ1-6, with 9 bases matching TRBD1. The germline V gene has CDR1 LGHDT and CDR2 YNNKEL (reference sequence). With V trimmed by 1 base and J by 7 bases, 5 bases remained unmatched. The CDR3 is 16 residues long. CDR3 sequence reads: CASSQVGTGSNSPLHF. In DNA form, the CDR3 reads TGTGCCAGCAGCCAAGTTGGGACAGGGTCAAATTCACCCCTCCACTTT.

The chain's CDR3 is CASSLARGTGELFF. CDR3 bases: TGTGCCAGCAGCTTAGCGAGAGGGACCGGGGAGCTGTTTTTT. The V call is TRBV7-9, the J call TRBJ2-2; possibly TRBD2 for D (5 bases). Germline V gives CDR1 SEHNR, CDR2 FQNEAQ (reference sequence). Trimming removed 0 bases at V and 5 bases at J, with 7 bases between. This CDR3 has 14 residues.

The chain employs TRBV2 and TRBJ2-3, with 14 bases that match TRBD2. The CDR3 consists of 16 residues. Germline assignment: CDR1 SNHLY and CDR2 FYNNEI. V trimming: 7 bases; J trimming: 6 bases; junction bases outside the gene matches: 9. The CDR3 region is CASTSTSGGAGDTQYF. The CDR3, as DNA: TGTGCCAGCACCTCGACTAGCGGGGGGGCAGGGGATACGCAGTATTTT.

The chain combines TRBV28 with TRBJ2-7, with 11 nucleotides matching TRBD2. The V gene's germline CDR1 is MDHEN and CDR2 SYDVKM. With 7 bases clipped from V and 2 bases from J, the junction kept 7 bases outside the gene matches. CDR3 length: 15 residues. The DNA for the CDR3 is TGTGCCAGCACCTCACGTAGCGGGGGGGCCTACGAGCAGTACTTC. Its protein is CASTSRSGGAYEQYF.

The chain couples TRBV7-2 to TRBJ1-1, with 9 bases that match TRBD1. Germline CDR1 SGHTA, CDR2 FQGNSA. The junction had 5 bases not matched to a gene; V was cut back by 1 base and J by 11 bases. This CDR3 spans 13 amino acids. CDR3 region: CASSLDRGRMAFF. CDR3 nucleotides: TGTGCCAGCAGCTTAGACAGGGGGCGCATGGCTTTCTTT.

This clone was seen a single time. The chain carries TRBV6-5 and TRBJ1-1; D is possibly TRBD1 (6 bases). The V and J ends lost 7 bases and 6 bases respectively, with 15 bases between them. CDR3 length: 13 amino acids. Germline loops: CDR1 MNHEY, CDR2 SVGAGI. The CDR3 nucleotides read TGTGCCAGCACCACAAGGGGGACACCTGAAGCTTTCTTT. It specifies CASTTRGTPEAFF.

Here the CDR3 DNA reads TGTGCCACCAGTGCCCGGGACATCGGAAACACCATATATTTT. It translates to CATSARDIGNTIYF. The chain is built from TRBV24-1 and TRBJ1-3; D may be TRBD1 (6 bases). Trimming cost V 5 bases and J 4 bases, with 11 bases left between them. Per germline, CDR1 KGHDR and CDR2 SFDVKD. This CDR3 comprises 14 residues.

In DNA, the CDR3 is TGTGCCAGCAGCCAAGATCGGGGGACAGGGGATACCTACGAGCAGTACTTC. This codes for CASSQDRGTGDTYEQYF. The chain recombines TRBV14 with TRBJ2-7, with 10 bases aligning to TRBD1. The CDR3 extends over 17 amino acids. Germline assignment: CDR1 SGHDN and CDR2 FVKESK. The trim removed 0 bases at V and 2 bases at J, leaving 7 bases unmatched.

The rearrangement links TRBV29-1 to TRBJ1-2; 7 nucleotides agree with TRBD1. Trimming cost V 4 bases and J 4 bases; bases outside gene matches: 9. The CDR3 is made up of 14 amino acids. Per the germline V gene, CDR1 is SQVTM and CDR2 is ANQGSEA. The CDR3 reads CSVVEGGASYGYTF. The CDR3 DNA sequence: TGCAGCGTTGTCGAAGGGGGCGCGAGCTATGGCTACACCTTC.

This clone was seen just once. The chain is built from TRBV5-5 and TRBJ1-1, with D possibly being TRBD1 (5 bases). The CDR3 is 15 amino acids. V was pared by 3 bases and J by 0 bases, with 12 bases between. Germline CDR1 and CDR2: SGHKS and YYEKEE (reference sequence). The CDR3 nucleotides read TGTGCCAGCAGCTATCCGGGACCGATGAACACTGAAGCTTTCTTT. Its protein product is CASSYPGPMNTEAFF.

The chain has TRBV3-1 (or the pseudogene TRBV3-2) and TRBJ1-2; TRBD1 matches 9 bases. V gave up 4 bases and J gave up 8 bases; unmatched junction bases: 11. The CDR3 sequence is 15 residues long. The V gene's germline CDR1 is LGHDT and CDR2 YNNKEL (reference sequence). The chain's CDR3 is CASSPLPGQGDGYTF. The CDR3 DNA is TGTGCCAGCAGCCCCCTCCCGGGACAGGGTGACGGCTACACCTTC.

The rearrangement links TRBV7-2 to TRBJ2-1; 10 nucleotides match TRBD1. The germline gives CDR1 SGHTA, CDR2 FQGNSA. Germline trimming cut 0 bases from V and 7 bases from J; bases unmatched to any gene: 3. This CDR3 region has 15 residues. CDR3 region: CASSLAGTGVNEQFF. The CDR3 DNA reads TGTGCCAGCAGCTTAGCCGGGACAGGGGTAAATGAGCAGTTCTTC.

V and J are TRBV10-2 and TRBJ2-1, with TRBD2 matching 7 bases. Germline values: CDR1 WSHSY, CDR2 SAAADI. The length of the CDR3 is 14 residues. The junction had 5 bases not matched to a gene; V was cut back by 4 bases and J by 5 bases. The DNA for the CDR3 is TGCGCCAGCAGTGTATACGGGGGGAACAATGAGCAGTTCTTC. Translating it yields CASSVYGGNNEQFF.

The gene calls are TRBV15 and TRBJ2-5; D is possibly TRBD2 (6 bases). This CDR3 spans 14 amino acids. Germline V gene lookup returns CDR1 LNHNV and CDR2 YYDKDF (reference sequence). Trimming shortened V by 8 bases and J by 1 base, and 14 bases separated the two germline ends. In nucleotides, the CDR3 is TGTGCCACCCGCTTCGCCGGGGGCCAAGAGACCCAGTACTTC. Translated: CATRFAGGQETQYF.

On this clone itself: A junction end diverges from the germline sequence, so it may reflect a read error. This chain links TRBV18 with TRBJ1-2; D gene unclear. Per germline, CDR1 KGHSH and CDR2 LQKENI. The CDR3 consists of 15 residues. This chain's CDR3 is CASSPLVWSPHTESF. The CDR3 DNA reads as TGTGCCAGCTCACCATTAGTTTGGAGCCCTCACACAGAAAGCTTC.

This clone has just one count. V usage is TRBV4-1 and J usage is TRBJ2-3, with TRBD2 matching 10 bases. CDR3 length: 14 amino acids. Looked up from germline, CDR1 is MGHRA and CDR2 is YSYEKL. J was trimmed by 6 bases and V by 6 bases; bases with no gene match: 6. In DNA, the CDR3 is TGCGCCAGCAGGAGAGCGGGGGGGATGGATACGCAGTATTTT. It encodes CASRRAGGMDTQYF.